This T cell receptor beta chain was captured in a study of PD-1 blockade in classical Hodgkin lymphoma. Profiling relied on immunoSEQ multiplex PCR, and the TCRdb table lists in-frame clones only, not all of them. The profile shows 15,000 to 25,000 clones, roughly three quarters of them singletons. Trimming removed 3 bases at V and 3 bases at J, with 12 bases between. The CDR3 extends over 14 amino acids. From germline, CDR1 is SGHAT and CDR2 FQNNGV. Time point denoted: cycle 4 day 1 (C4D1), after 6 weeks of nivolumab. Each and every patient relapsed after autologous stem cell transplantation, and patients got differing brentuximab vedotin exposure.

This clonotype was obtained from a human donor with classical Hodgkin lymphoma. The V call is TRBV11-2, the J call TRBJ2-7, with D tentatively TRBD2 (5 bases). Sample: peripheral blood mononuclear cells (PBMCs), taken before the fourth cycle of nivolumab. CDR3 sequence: CASSFLGMSYEQYF. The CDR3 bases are TGTGCCAGCAGCTTCCTCGGGATGAGCTACGAGCAGTACTTC.